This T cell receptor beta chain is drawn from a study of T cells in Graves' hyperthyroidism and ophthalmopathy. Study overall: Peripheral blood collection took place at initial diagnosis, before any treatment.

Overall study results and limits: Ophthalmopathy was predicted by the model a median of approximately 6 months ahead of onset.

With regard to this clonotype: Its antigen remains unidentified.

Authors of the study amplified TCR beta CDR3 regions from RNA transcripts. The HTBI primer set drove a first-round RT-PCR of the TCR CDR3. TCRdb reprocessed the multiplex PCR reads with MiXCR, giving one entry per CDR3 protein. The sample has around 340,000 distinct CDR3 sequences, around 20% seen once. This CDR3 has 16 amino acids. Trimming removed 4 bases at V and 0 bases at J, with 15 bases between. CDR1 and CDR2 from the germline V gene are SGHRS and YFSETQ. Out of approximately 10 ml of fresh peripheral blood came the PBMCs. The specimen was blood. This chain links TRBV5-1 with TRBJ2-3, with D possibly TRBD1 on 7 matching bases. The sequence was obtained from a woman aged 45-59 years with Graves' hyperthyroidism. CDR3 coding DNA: TGCGCCAGCAGCGCGGAGGGACAGACTAGCACAGATACGCAGTATTTT. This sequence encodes CASSAEGQTSTDTQYF. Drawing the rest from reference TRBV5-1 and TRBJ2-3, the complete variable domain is KAGVTQTPRYLIKTRGQQVTLSCSPISGHRSVSWYQQTPGQGLQFLFEYFSETQRNKGNFPGRFSGRQFSNSRSEMNVSTLELGDSALYLCASSAEGQTSTDTQYFGPGTRLTVL.